This TCR beta chain was sequenced in a study of T cell responses to AZD1222 COVID-19 vaccine. Worth noting for this clone: Its target is not known.

Regarding the study as a whole: Without day 14 samples, only post-peak T cell repertoires were studied. Baseline serology detected seropositivity in only five or six AZD1222 recipients.

Profiled with immunoSEQ multiplex PCR; TCRdb holds only in-frame clones, not every one. The sample contains around 83,000 clones, about 91% of which appear only once. Germline trimming cut 3 bases from V and 3 bases from J; bases unmatched to any gene: 8. Germline V gene sequence: CDR1 SGHTA, CDR2 FQGNSA. CDR3 length equals 16 residues. V gene TRBV7-2 combines with J gene TRBJ1-3; 7 bases match TRBD1. Material: peripheral blood, obtained on day 0 of AZD1222 vaccination. The receptor was derived from an adult in good health. CDR3 nucleotide sequence: TGTGCCAGCAGCTTTACAGGGGCGCAGGATGGAAACACCATATATTTT. Protein product: CASSFTGAQDGNTIYF.